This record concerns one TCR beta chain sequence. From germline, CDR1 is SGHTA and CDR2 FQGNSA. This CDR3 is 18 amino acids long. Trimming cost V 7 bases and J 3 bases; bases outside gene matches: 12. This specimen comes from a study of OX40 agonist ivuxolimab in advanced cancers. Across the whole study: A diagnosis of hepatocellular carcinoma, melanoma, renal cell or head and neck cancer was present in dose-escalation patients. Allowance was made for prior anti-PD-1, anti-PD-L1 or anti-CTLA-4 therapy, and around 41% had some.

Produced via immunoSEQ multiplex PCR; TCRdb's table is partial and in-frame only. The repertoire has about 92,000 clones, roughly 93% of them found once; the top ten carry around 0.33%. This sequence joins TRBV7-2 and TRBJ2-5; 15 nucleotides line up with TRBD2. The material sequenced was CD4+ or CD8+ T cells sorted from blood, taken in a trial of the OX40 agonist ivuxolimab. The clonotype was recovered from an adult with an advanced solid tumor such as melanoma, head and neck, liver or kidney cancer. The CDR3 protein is CASTSKGLAGGGKETQYF. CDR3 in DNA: TGTGCCAGCACCTCCAAGGGACTAGCGGGAGGAGGAAAAGAGACCCAGTACTTC.